This TCR beta chain was captured in a study of blood T cell repertoires in COVID-19. On the study more broadly: Specimens from acute and convalescent COVID-19 originated in the United States, Italy and Spain. The analysed material was cDNA or gDNA that came from T cells, B-cell-depleted T cells, or PBMCs.

Authors' analysis steps: Reference gene primer amplification gave nucleated cell count estimates. Only in-frame clones appear in the TCRdb table, and some are missing; sequencing was by immunoSEQ multiplex PCR. D and trimming come from the DNA, and the V and J calls and clone size come from that table. Of 250,000 to 300,000 clones detected, 75% to 90% appear once; the ten largest clones hold around 4.6%. Per germline, CDR1 MDHEN and CDR2 SYDVKM. The CDR3 runs to 13 residues. J was trimmed by 7 bases and V by 9 bases; bases with no gene match: 8. The sample was peripheral blood. The source is a woman aged 40 to 55 who had recovered from COVID-19. The gene calls are TRBV28 and TRBJ1-4, with 7 bases aligning to TRBD1. The CDR3 reads CASRDRQIEKLFF. In nucleotides, the CDR3 is TGTGCCAGTCGGGACAGACAAATTGAAAAACTGTTTTTT.